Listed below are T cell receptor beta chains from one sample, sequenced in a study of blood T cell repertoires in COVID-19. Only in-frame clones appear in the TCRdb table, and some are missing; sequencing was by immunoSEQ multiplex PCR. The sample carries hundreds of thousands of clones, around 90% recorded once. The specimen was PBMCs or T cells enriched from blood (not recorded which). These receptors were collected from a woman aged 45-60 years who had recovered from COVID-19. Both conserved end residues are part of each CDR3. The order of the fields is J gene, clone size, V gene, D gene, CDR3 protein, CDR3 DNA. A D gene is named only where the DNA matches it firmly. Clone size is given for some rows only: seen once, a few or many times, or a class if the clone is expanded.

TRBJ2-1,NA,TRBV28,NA,CASRGPNEQFF,TGTGCCAGCAGGGGCCCCAATGAGCAGTTCTTC
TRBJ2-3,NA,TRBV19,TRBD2,CASSIGLAGEDTQYF,TGTGCCAGTAGTATCGGACTAGCGGGAGAGGATACGCAGTATTTT
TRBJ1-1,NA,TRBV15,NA,CATSQPRRMNTEAFF,TGTGCCACCAGCCAGCCACGGCGGATGAACACTGAAGCTTTCTTT
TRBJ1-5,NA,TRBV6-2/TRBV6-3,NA,CASSPLPGPVGEPQHF,TGTGCCAGCAGTCCCCTCCCAGGGCCTGTTGGGGAGCCCCAGCATTTT
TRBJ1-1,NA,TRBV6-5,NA,CASSRTVASEAFF,TGTGCCAGCAGCCGGACAGTAGCGAGTGAAGCTTTCTTT
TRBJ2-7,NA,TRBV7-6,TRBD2,CASSLAATSGRPTLYEQYF,TGTGCCAGCAGCTTAGCTGCGACTAGCGGGAGGCCGACCCTCTACGAGCAGTACTTC
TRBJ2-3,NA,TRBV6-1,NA,CASSDLGGRGTDTQYF,TGTGCCAGCAGTGATTTAGGGGGAAGGGGCACAGATACGCAGTATTTT
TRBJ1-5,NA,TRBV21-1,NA,CASSKRGPRNQPQHF,TGTGCCAGCAGCAAACGAGGGCCCCGCAATCAGCCCCAGCATTTT
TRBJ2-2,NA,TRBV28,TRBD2,CASSLSGRATGELFF,TGTGCCAGCAGCCTTAGCGGGAGGGCTACCGGGGAGCTGTTTTTT
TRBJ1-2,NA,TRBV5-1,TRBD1,CASSLGQNYGYTF,TGCGCCAGCAGTTTGGGACAGAACTATGGCTACACCTTC
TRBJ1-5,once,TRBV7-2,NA,CASSRDTNQPQHF,TGTGCCAGCAGCCGGGACACCAATCAGCCCCAGCATTTT
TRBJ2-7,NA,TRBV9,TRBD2,CASSVADSGGNIDYEQYF,TGTGCCAGCAGCGTAGCGGATAGCGGGGGAAATATCGACTACGAGCAGTACTTC
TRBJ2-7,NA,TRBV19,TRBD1,CASSTGTGVSLGYEQYF,TGTGCCAGTAGTACCGGGACAGGAGTTAGCTTAGGCTACGAGCAGTACTTC
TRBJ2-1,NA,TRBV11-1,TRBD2,CASSPRPAGDEQFF,TGTGCCAGCAGCCCACGACCAGCGGGAGATGAGCAGTTCTTC
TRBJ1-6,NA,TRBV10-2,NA,CASWRGYNSPLHF,TGCGCCAGCTGGCGCGGCTACAATTCACCCCTCCACTTT
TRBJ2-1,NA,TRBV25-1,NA,CATRRFDEQFF,TGTGCCACCCGCAGGTTCGATGAGCAGTTCTTC
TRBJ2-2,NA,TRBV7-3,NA,CASSSSYTGELFF,TGTGCCAGCAGCTCCTCCTACACCGGGGAGCTGTTTTTT
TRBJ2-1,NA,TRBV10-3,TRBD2,CAIKSGTSGYNEQFF,TGTGCCATCAAATCCGGGACTAGCGGGTACAATGAGCAGTTCTTC
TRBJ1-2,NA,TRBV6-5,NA,CASSYAGSGYTF,TGTGCCAGCAGTTACGCGGGGTCTGGCTACACCTTC
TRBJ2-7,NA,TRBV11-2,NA,CASSLDRKYEQYF,TGTGCCAGCAGCTTAGATAGAAAGTACGAGCAGTACTTC
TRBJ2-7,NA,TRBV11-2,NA,CASSLPRSPYEQYF,TGTGCCAGCAGCTTACCGCGGTCCCCCTACGAGCAGTACTTC
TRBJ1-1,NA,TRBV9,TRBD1,CASGPGQGERAFF,TGTGCCAGCGGCCCCGGACAGGGCGAGAGGGCTTTCTTT
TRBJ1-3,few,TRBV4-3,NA,CASSQDSGFSGNTIYF,TGCGCCAGCAGCCAAGATTCCGGTTTCTCTGGAAACACCATATATTTT
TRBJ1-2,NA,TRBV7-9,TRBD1,CASTLPTGGNYGYTF,TGTGCCAGCACCCTCCCCACAGGGGGCAACTATGGCTACACCTTC
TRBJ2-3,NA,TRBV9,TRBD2,CASSVGGGSTDTQYF,TGTGCCAGCAGCGTAGGCGGGGGGAGCACAGATACGCAGTATTTT
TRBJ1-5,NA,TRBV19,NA,CASRMGGQPQHF,TGTGCCAGTAGGATGGGGGGACAGCCCCAGCATTTT
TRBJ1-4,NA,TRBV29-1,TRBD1,CSVGTGITNEKLFF,TGCAGCGTGGGGACAGGGATTACTAATGAAAAACTGTTTTTT
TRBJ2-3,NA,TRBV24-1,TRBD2,CATASFGEGLDTQYF,TGTGCCACCGCCTCGTTCGGGGAGGGCCTGGATACGCAGTATTTT
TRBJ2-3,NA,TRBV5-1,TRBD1,CASSLRDRAYTDTQYF,TGCGCCAGCAGCTTGAGGGACAGGGCTTACACAGATACGCAGTATTTT
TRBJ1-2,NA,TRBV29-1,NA,CSVDSYGYTF,TGCAGCGTCGACAGTTATGGCTACACCTTC
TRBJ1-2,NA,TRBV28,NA,CASSPGRLDGGYTF,TGTGCCAGCAGCCCAGGGAGGTTAGATGGTGGCTACACCTTC
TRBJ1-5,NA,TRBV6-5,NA,CASSPEIRQPQHF,TGTGCCAGCAGTCCAGAAATCAGGCAGCCCCAGCATTTT
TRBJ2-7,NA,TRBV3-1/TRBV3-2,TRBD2,CASSQVRTSGKHEQYF,TGTGCCAGCAGCCAAGTAAGGACTAGCGGGAAGCACGAGCAGTACTTC
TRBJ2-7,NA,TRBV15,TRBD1,CATSLKTGVYEQYF,TGTGCCACCAGCCTGAAGACAGGGGTATACGAGCAGTACTTC
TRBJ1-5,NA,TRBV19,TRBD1,CASSEDRGILQPQHF,TGTGCCAGTAGCGAGGACAGGGGAATTTTGCAGCCCCAGCATTTT
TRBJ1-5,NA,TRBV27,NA,CATKEWGLGNQPQHF,TGTGCCACCAAGGAGTGGGGACTTGGCAATCAGCCCCAGCATTTT
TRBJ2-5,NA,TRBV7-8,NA,CASSLVGGVGETQYF,TGTGCCAGCAGCTTAGTGGGGGGAGTAGGAGAGACCCAGTACTTC
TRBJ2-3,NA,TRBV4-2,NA,CASSQDFTVGPDTQYF,TGTGCCAGCAGCCAAGATTTCACAGTCGGCCCAGATACGCAGTATTTT
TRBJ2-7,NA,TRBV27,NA,CASSFRLGSEQYF,TGTGCCAGCAGTTTCCGTCTCGGGAGCGAGCAGTACTTC
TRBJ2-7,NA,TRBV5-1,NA,CASSGRPPYEQYF,TGCGCCAGCAGCGGGAGACCTCCCTACGAGCAGTACTTC
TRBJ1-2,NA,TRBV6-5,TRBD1,CASTRTGYNYGYTF,TGTGCCAGCACCCGGACAGGGTACAACTATGGCTACACCTTC
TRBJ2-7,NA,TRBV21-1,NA,CASSKGPGVYYEQYF,TGTGCCAGCAGCAAAGGTCCCGGGGTCTACTACGAGCAGTACTTC
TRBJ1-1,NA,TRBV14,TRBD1,CASSPRTGRTEAFF,TGTGCCAGCAGCCCACGGACAGGACGCACTGAAGCTTTCTTT
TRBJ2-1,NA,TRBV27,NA,CASREPGLSYNEQFF,TGTGCCAGCAGAGAACCGGGACTCTCCTACAATGAGCAGTTCTTC
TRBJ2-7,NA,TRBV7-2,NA,CASSLARDSEEQYF,TGTGCCAGCAGCTTAGCCCGGGACTCGGAGGAGCAGTACTTC
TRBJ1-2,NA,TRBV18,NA,CASSLYTTYGYTF,TGTGCCAGCTCACTTTACACAACCTATGGCTACACCTTC
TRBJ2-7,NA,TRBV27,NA,CASSFFNEQYF,TGTGCCAGCAGTTTTTTTAACGAGCAGTACTTC
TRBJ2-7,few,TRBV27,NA,CASSSWRGYEQYF,TGTGCCAGCAGTTCGTGGCGGGGTTACGAGCAGTACTTC
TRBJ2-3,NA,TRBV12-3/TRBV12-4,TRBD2,CAPERGRTDTQYF,TGTGCCCCCGAGCGGGGGCGCACAGATACGCAGTATTTT
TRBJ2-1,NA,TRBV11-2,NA,CASSLAVRENEQFF,TGTGCCAGCAGCTTAGCGGTCAGGGAAAATGAGCAGTTCTTC
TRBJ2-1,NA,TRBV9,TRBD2,CASTKSGSSINEQFF,TGTGCCAGCACCAAGAGCGGGAGTTCTATAAATGAGCAGTTCTTC
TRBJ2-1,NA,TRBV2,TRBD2,CASRRPSGSYEQFF,TGTGCCAGCAGGCGACCTAGCGGGAGCTATGAGCAGTTCTTC
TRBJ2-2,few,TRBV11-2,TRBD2,CASSPLRLARKVGTGELFF,TGTGCCAGCAGCCCTCTCCGACTAGCCCGAAAGGTGGGCACCGGGGAGCTGTTTTTT
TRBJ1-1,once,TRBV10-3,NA,CAISWQGTTEAFF,TGTGCCATCAGTTGGCAGGGAACAACTGAAGCTTTCTTT
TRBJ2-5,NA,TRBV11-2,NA,CASSARMRAYF,TGTGCCAGCAGCGCCCGAATGCGGGCTTACTTC
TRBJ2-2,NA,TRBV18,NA,CASSSRVSGELFF,TGTGCCAGCTCATCCAGGGTCTCCGGGGAGCTGTTTTTT
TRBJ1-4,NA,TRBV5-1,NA,CASSLSGGTNEKLFF,TGCGCCAGCAGCTTGTCCGGGGGAACTAATGAAAAACTGTTTTTT
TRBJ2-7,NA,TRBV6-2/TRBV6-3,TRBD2,CASSPNELAGRSGEQYF,TGTGCCAGCAGTCCAAATGAACTAGCCGGGAGGTCCGGCGAGCAGTACTTC
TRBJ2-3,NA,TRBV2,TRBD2,CASSREGTDTQYF,TGTGCCAGCAGCAGGGAGGGGACAGATACGCAGTATTTT